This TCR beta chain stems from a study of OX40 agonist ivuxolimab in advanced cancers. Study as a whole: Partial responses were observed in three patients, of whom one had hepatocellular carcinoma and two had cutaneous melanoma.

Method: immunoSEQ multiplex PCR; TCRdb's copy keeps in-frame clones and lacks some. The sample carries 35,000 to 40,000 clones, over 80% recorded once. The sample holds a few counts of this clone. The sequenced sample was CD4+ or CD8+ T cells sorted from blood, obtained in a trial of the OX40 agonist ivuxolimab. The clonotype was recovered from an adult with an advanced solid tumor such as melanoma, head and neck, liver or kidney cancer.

CDR3 loop: CASSLRGRDRAYF. CDR3 nucleotides: TGTGCCAGCAGCCTCAGAGGGCGGGACCGAGCGTATTTT. This chain joins TRBV11-2 and TRBJ2-3; TRBD2 might be the D (6 bases). Germline V gene lookup returns CDR1 SGHAT and CDR2 FQNNGV. Trimming removed 5 bases from V and 14 bases from J, with 20 bases in between. This CDR3 contains 13 residues.